The 15 T cell receptor beta chains given below trace back to one sample, sequenced in a study of cytomegalovirus exposure and HLA in healthy donors. Use of 60 Vbeta and 13 Jbeta primers characterized the PCR. Generated by immunoSEQ multiplex PCR, the TCRdb table keeps only in-frame clones and is missing some. The sample carries 180,000 or so clones, 86% recorded once. The sample comprised PBMCs. The receptors originated from a woman in her twenties or thirties in good health and CMV-seronegative.

The rearrangement uses TRBV5-1 and TRBJ2-6; maybe TRBD2 (6 bases). CDR3 length: 18 residues. The V end lost 0 bases, the J end lost 0 bases, and 13 bases lay between the germline ends. Germline CDR1 and CDR2: SGHRS and YFSETQ. The DNA of the CDR3 is TGCGCCAGCAGCTTGGGAGGGACTGTAAGCTCTGGGGCCAACGTCCTGACTTTC. Its protein product is CASSLGGTVSSGANVLTF. Looking up the rest from reference TRBV5-1 and TRBJ2-6 gives the full variable domain: KAGVTQTPRYLIKTRGQQVTLSCSPISGHRSVSWYQQTPGQGLQFLFEYFSETQRNKGNFPGRFSGRQFSNSRSEMNVSTLELGDSALYLCASSLGGTVSSGANVLTFGAGSRLTVL.

J is TRBJ2-7 and V is TRBV7-9, with 11 nucleotides matching TRBD2. The J segment lost 4 bases and the V segment lost 5 bases, leaving 4 bases of the junction unmatched. In germline, CDR1 is SEHNR, CDR2 FQNEAQ (reference sequence). The CDR3 runs to 14 residues. The CDR3 protein is CASSPGLAVYEQYF. As DNA, the CDR3 is TGTGCCAGCAGCCCGGGACTAGCGGTATACGAGCAGTACTTC.

The rearrangement uses TRBV6-1 and TRBJ2-3, with TRBD1 matching over 7 bases. The V gene's germline CDR1 is MNHNS and CDR2 SASEGT. This CDR3 has 13 amino acids. With V trimmed by 6 bases and J by 4 bases, 4 bases remained unmatched. The CDR3 loop is CASSSTGPDTQYF. The CDR3 region has the DNA TGTGCCAGCAGCTCGACAGGGCCAGATACGCAGTATTTT.

This chain connects TRBV19 to TRBJ2-3, with 7 bases that match TRBD1. CDR3 length: 16 residues. The germline CDR1 and CDR2 sequences are LNHDA and SQIVND (reference sequence). J gave up 3 bases and V 3 bases, and 9 bases lay outside the gene matches. Here the CDR3 reads CASSIGRQGGTDTQYF. The CDR3 DNA follows: TGTGCCAGTAGTATCGGAAGACAGGGTGGGACAGATACGCAGTATTTT.

The CDR3, as DNA: TGTGCCAGCAGTGAATTGCGGGACAGGGGGCGTCCCCTCTACGAGCAGTACTTC. Encoded protein: CASSELRDRGRPLYEQYF. V gene TRBV6-1 combines with J gene TRBJ2-7, with 12 bases aligning to TRBD1. Germline V gives CDR1 MNHNS, CDR2 SASEGT. J gave up 3 bases and V 2 bases, and 11 bases lay outside the gene matches. CDR3 length: 18 amino acids.

This clone has just a few counts. The J gene is TRBJ1-2, the V gene TRBV2; 7 bases match TRBD1. The germline V gene encodes CDR1 SNHLY and CDR2 FYNNEI. Trimming took 7 bases from V and 0 from J; bases not matched to a gene: 5. The CDR3 extends over 14 amino acids. In nucleotides, the CDR3 is TGTGCCAGCACCAGGGACAGCCCTAACTATGGCTACACCTTC. Its translation is CASTRDSPNYGYTF. Supplemented by reference TRBV2 and TRBJ1-2, the full variable domain reads EPEVTQTPSHQVTQMGQEVILRCVPISNHLYFYWYRQILGQKVEFLVSFYNNEISEKSEIFDDQFSVERPDGSNFTLKIRSTKLEDSAMYFCASTRDSPNYGYTFGSGTRLTVV.

The chain joins TRBV5-6 to TRBJ2-7; D remains unclear. The ends were cut back, 4 bases at V and 2 bases at J, with 10 bases in the middle. Germline CDR1 and CDR2: SGHDT and YYEEEE. The CDR3 consists of 13 residues. Here the CDR3 reads CASSPNIAYEQYF. The CDR3 DNA follows: TGTGCCAGCAGCCCTAATATAGCCTACGAGCAGTACTTC. The whole variable domain, remainder taken from reference TRBV5-6 and TRBJ2-7, is DAGVTQSPTHLIKTRGQQVTLRCSPKSGHDTVSWYQQALGQGPQFIFQYYEEEERQRGNFPDRFSGHQFPNYSSELNVNALLLGDSALYLCASSPNIAYEQYFGPGTRLTVT.

The chain has TRBV7-2 and TRBJ2-1, with TRBD2 identical over 7 bases. The CDR3 contains 15 residues. CDR1 is SGHTA, CDR2 FQGNSA, per germline. The J segment lost 7 bases and the V segment lost 5 bases, leaving 11 bases of the junction unmatched. The CDR3 nucleotides read TGTGCCAGCAGCCTAAAGGCTAGCGGCGGGAATGAGCAGTTCTTC. It specifies CASSLKASGGNEQFF.

This clone turned up a few times. V and J are TRBV10-3 and TRBJ2-7, with D possibly matching TRBD2 (6 bases). The CDR3 is 11 residues long. The germline V gene has CDR1 ENHRY and CDR2 SYGVKD. The V and J ends lost 8 bases and 11 bases respectively, with 16 bases between them. The CDR3 loop is CAIGDSYPKYF. For the CDR3, the DNA is TGTGCCATCGGGGACTCTTACCCCAAGTACTTC.

The chain recombines TRBV5-4 with TRBJ2-1, with D maybe TRBD1 (6 bases). This CDR3 is 13 amino acids long. Germline V gives CDR1 SGHNT, CDR2 YYREEE (reference sequence). V lost 4 bases, J lost 3 bases, and 8 bases lay in between. The DNA of the CDR3 is TGTGCCAGCAGCCGGGACAACTACAATGAGCAGTTCTTC. This codes for CASSRDNYNEQFF.

The chain combines TRBV5-1 with TRBJ2-1; D not resolved. CDR1 is SGHRS, CDR2 YFSETQ, per germline. V dropped 4 bases and J dropped 6 bases, with 11 bases sitting between them. This CDR3 region has 13 residues. The CDR3 nucleotides read TGCGCCAGCAGCACACGACTCGCCAATGAGCAGTTCTTC. Translating gives CASSTRLANEQFF. Full variable domain (outside the CDR3, taken from reference TRBV5-1 and TRBJ2-1): KAGVTQTPRYLIKTRGQQVTLSCSPISGHRSVSWYQQTPGQGLQFLFEYFSETQRNKGNFPGRFSGRQFSNSRSEMNVSTLELGDSALYLCASSTRLANEQFFGPGTRLTVL.

This chain uses TRBV30 with TRBJ2-5; TRBD1 might be the D (5 bases). V was clipped by 0 bases and J by 5 bases, with 10 bases between them. Germline CDR1 GTSNPN, CDR2 SVGIG (reference sequence). The CDR3 runs 13 residues. The CDR3 nucleotides are TGTGCCTGGAGTGTGGCAGGGTGGGAGACCCAGTACTTC. It encodes CAWSVAGWETQYF.

The V call is TRBV6-5, the J call TRBJ2-1; D is uncertain. The CDR3 is made up of 13 amino acids. The germline V gene has CDR1 MNHEY and CDR2 SVGAGI. V was clipped by 6 bases and J by 4 bases, with 10 bases between them. The CDR3 DNA is TGTGCCAGCAGGACGCTAGGTTACAATGAGCAGTTCTTC. Its translation is CASRTLGYNEQFF.

The chain combines TRBV28 with TRBJ1-1; D is unresolved. Germline V lookup: CDR1 MDHEN, CDR2 SYDVKM. This CDR3 has 13 amino acids. With 5 bases removed from V and 4 bases from J, the gap between germline ends came to 11 bases. CDR3 residues: CASSPTLPTEAFF. CDR3 coding DNA: TGTGCCAGCAGTCCAACACTACCCACTGAAGCTTTCTTT.

The CDR3 nucleotides read TGTGCCAGCAGTTACCCATCCGGCGAGCAGTACTTC. As protein: CASSYPSGEQYF. The chain has TRBV6-5 and TRBJ2-7, with D unresolved. The CDR3 sequence is 12 residues long. Germline CDR1 is MNHEY and CDR2 is SVGAGI. V dropped 2 bases and J dropped 6 bases, with 8 bases sitting between them.